This T cell receptor beta chain is drawn from a study of radiotherapy plus CTLA-4 blockade in lung cancer. Sequencing used immunoSEQ multiplex PCR; TCRdb keeps in-frame clones, though not all of them. Of around 45,000 clones listed, about 70% are singletons. Note on this clone: Its antigen is unknown.

General study points: Blood-borne expansion of tumor-derived TCR clones followed radiotherapy plus ipilimumab.

V was clipped by 3 bases and J by 6 bases, with 11 bases between them. The germline gives CDR1 SGHVS, CDR2 FQNEAQ. This CDR3 region has 13 residues. The V gene is TRBV7-8, the J gene TRBJ1-1, with D maybe TRBD1 (5 bases). The origin of this receptor is a human donor with non-small cell lung cancer who had a partial response to radiotherapy plus ipilimumab. Sequenced material: peripheral blood, taken from a patient treated with radiotherapy plus ipilimumab. CDR3 coding DNA: TGTGCCAGCAGCTTCCTCTCCAGGGCTGAAGCTTTCTTT. It yields the protein CASSFLSRAEAFF.